This T cell receptor (beta chain) was found in a study of blood T cell repertoires in COVID-19. Assay used: immunoSEQ multiplex PCR; TCRdb lists only in-frame clones, some missing. The sample holds roughly 410,000 clones, around 92% seen once. This clone appeared a single time. The germline V gene has CDR1 LNHDA and CDR2 SQIVND (reference sequence). The V gene end was trimmed by 3 bases and the J gene end by 5 bases; junction bases not matched to a gene: 8. There are 16 residues in the CDR3. The chain couples TRBV19 to TRBJ2-3; 10 bases map to TRBD1. This sequence originates from a middle-aged man with acute or convalescent COVID-19. The sample consisted of peripheral blood. The CDR3 loop reads CASSILPGQGKDTQYF. In nucleotides, the CDR3 is TGTGCCAGTAGTATCCTCCCGGGACAGGGGAAAGATACGCAGTATTTT.